The 30 T cell receptor beta chains below were found in one sample sequenced in a study of shared clonotypes between healthy human individuals. Clones were sequenced by immunoSEQ multiplex PCR, and TCRdb holds only the in-frame ones, with some missing. Among about 2.1 million clones listed, around 93% were seen once. Naive CD8 cells were CD45RO-negative, positively selected for CCR7, excluding terminally differentiated effector memory CD45RA+ cells. The sequencing input was naive CD8+ T cells from PBMCs. All receptors derive from a young man in good health. Some clones in this sample may be carry-over from other donors' samples.

Comment on this clone: Other DNA sequences in the sample encode the same CDR3. The J gene is TRBJ2-1, the V gene TRBV9, with 10 positions matching TRBD1. CDR1 is SGDLS and CDR2 is YYNGEE in the germline V gene. V gave up 2 bases and J gave up 4 bases; unmatched junction bases: 3. The CDR3 runs to 15 residues. CDR3 DNA sequence: TGTGCCAGCAGCGTCGGGACAGGGGAATACAATGAGCAGTTCTTC. Protein sequence: CASSVGTGEYNEQFF.

The chain has TRBV29-1 and TRBJ2-7, with TRBD1 matching over 9 bases. CDR1 is SQVTM and CDR2 is ANQGSEA in the germline V gene. The CDR3 extends over 13 amino acids. V was clipped by 5 bases and J by 1 base; unmatched bases: 3. DNA for the CDR3: TGCAGCGTTTCGGACAGGGGATCCTACGAGCAGTACTTC. Its translation: CSVSDRGSYEQYF.

V gene TRBV9 combines with J gene TRBJ1-2, with a weak D call TRBD1 (6 bases). V was pared by 4 bases and J by 4 bases, with 17 bases between. Germline V gene lookup returns CDR1 SGDLS and CDR2 YYNGEE. The CDR3 length is 15 residues. CDR3 DNA: TGTGCCAGCAGCCCTTCCAGGGGAGGGGGCTATGGCTACACCTTC. Protein sequence: CASSPSRGGGYGYTF.

The V and J genes are TRBV27 and TRBJ2-2, with a possible D match to TRBD1 (7 bases). This CDR3 has 14 residues. Per germline, CDR1 MNHEY and CDR2 SMNVEV (reference sequence). The V and J ends lost 6 bases and 4 bases respectively, with 12 bases between them. CDR3: CASRSQGGTGELFF. The CDR3 DNA sequence: TGTGCCAGCAGGTCGCAGGGGGGCACCGGGGAGCTGTTTTTT.

The V and J genes are TRBV29-1 and TRBJ1-1, with TRBD1 as a possible D gene (6 bases). Germline CDR1 reads SQVTM; CDR2 reads ANQGSEA. The V end lost 0 bases, the J end lost 5 bases, and 16 bases lay between the germline ends. The CDR3 consists of 15 residues. The CDR3 loop reads CSVEDVPGARTEAFF. The CDR3 DNA follows: TGCAGCGTTGAAGATGTTCCGGGGGCGCGGACTGAAGCTTTCTTT.

Comment on this clone: Other DNA sequences in the same sample also yield this CDR3. CDR3 DNA: TGTGCCAGCAGCGTAGAAAACACCGGGGAGCTGTTTTTT. Residues: CASSVENTGELFF. The rearrangement uses TRBV9 and TRBJ2-2; D ambiguous. Trimming took off 0 bases at V and 2 bases at J, with 2 bases between the two ends. The CDR3 is 13 residues long. CDR1 SGDLS and CDR2 YYNGEE come from the germline V gene.

The chain uses TRBV5-6 and TRBJ2-7; 8 bases fit TRBD1. The CDR3 is 15 residues long. Trimming at V came to 0 bases and at J to 4 bases, leaving 6 bases not matched to a gene. CDR1 SGHDT and CDR2 YYEEEE come from the germline V gene. The CDR3 loop is CASSLAAGGRYEQYF. In DNA form, the CDR3 reads TGTGCCAGCAGCTTGGCCGCAGGGGGCAGGTACGAGCAGTACTTC.

V usage is TRBV5-5 and J usage is TRBJ2-7; no clear D. This CDR3 is 14 amino acids long. V was trimmed by 1 base and J by 3 bases, leaving 11 bases between them. The germline gives CDR1 SGHKS, CDR2 YYEKEE (reference sequence). The CDR3 here is CASSLLAGNYEQYF. The CDR3 DNA follows: TGTGCCAGCAGCTTGTTGGCCGGTAACTACGAGCAGTACTTC.

This chain joins TRBV27 and TRBJ2-5, with D perhaps matching TRBD2 (6 bases). V gave up 6 bases and J gave up 2 bases, with 13 bases separating them. Germline V CDR1 and CDR2: MNHEY, SMNVEV (reference sequence). The CDR3 extends over 14 amino acids. The CDR3 region is CASSFLAAQETQYF. CDR3 DNA sequence: TGTGCCAGCAGCTTTTTAGCGGCACAAGAGACCCAGTACTTC.

The chain recombines TRBV19 with TRBJ1-1; no clear D gene. Trimming cost V 3 bases and J 2 bases, with 10 bases left between them. Germline values: CDR1 LNHDA, CDR2 SQIVND (reference sequence). The CDR3 is made up of 14 amino acids. The CDR3 sequence: CASSMRAANTEAFF. For the CDR3, the DNA is TGTGCCAGTAGTATGAGGGCAGCAAACACTGAAGCTTTCTTT.

The chain joins TRBV4-1 to TRBJ1-1; D gene unclear. Trimming took off 3 bases at V and 8 bases at J, with 10 bases between the two ends. Per the germline V gene, CDR1 is MGHRA and CDR2 is YSYEKL. The CDR3 has 12 amino acids. CDR3 bases: TGCGCCAGCAGCCAGCCTACGGGGGAAGCTTTCTTT. This sequence encodes CASSQPTGEAFF.

This clone has a handful of counts. This same CDR3 is encoded by further DNA sequences in the sample. The chain carries TRBV30 and TRBJ1-5; D call uncertain. V lost 0 bases and J lost 7, with 4 bases in between. Germline V gives CDR1 GTSNPN, CDR2 SVGIG (reference sequence). The CDR3 contains 11 residues. The CDR3 DNA reads TGTGCCTGGAGTGTAGGACAGCCCCAGCATTTT. Protein product: CAWSVGQPQHF.

This clone was picked up one time. Other DNA sequences in the sample encode the same CDR3. V usage is TRBV7-9 and J usage is TRBJ2-7, with D perhaps TRBD2 (5 bases). The length of the CDR3 is 15 residues. Trimming shortened V by 2 bases and J by 1 base, and 12 bases separated the two germline ends. Germline CDR1 and CDR2: SEHNR and FQNEAQ (reference sequence). The CDR3 DNA reads as TGTGCCAGCAGCTTATCCGGGGATCTTTCCTACGAGCAGTACTTC. Translated: CASSLSGDLSYEQYF.

The CDR3 sequence: CASSDHLAGKYNEQFF. The CDR3 region has the DNA TGTGCCAGCAGTGATCACCTAGCGGGGAAGTACAATGAGCAGTTCTTC. The chain joins TRBV27 to TRBJ2-1; 9 bases are a match to TRBD2. With V trimmed by 5 bases and J by 4 bases, 9 bases remained unmatched. The CDR3 spans 16 residues. Germline values: CDR1 MNHEY, CDR2 SMNVEV (reference sequence).

This clone was observed a single time. The V gene is TRBV9, the J gene TRBJ1-4; a weak D match, TRBD1 (5 bases). V lost 3 bases and J 0 bases, leaving 15 bases between the germline ends. Germline CDR1 SGDLS, CDR2 YYNGEE. This CDR3 is built from 17 residues. CDR3 sequence: CASSAGLRGATNEKLFF. CDR3 in DNA: TGTGCCAGCAGCGCCGGGTTGAGGGGCGCAACTAATGAAAAACTGTTTTTT.

Comment on this clone: A read error is possible here, since a much larger clone lies one base away. Other DNA sequences in this sample translate to the same CDR3. V and J are TRBV5-6 and TRBJ2-1; the D is unclear. Germline V CDR1 and CDR2: SGHDT, YYEEEE. V was shortened by 0 bases and J by 9 bases, with 4 bases between the two germline ends. This CDR3 contains 11 residues. CDR3 sequence (DNA): TGTGCCAGCAGCTTGGCGGGTGAGCAGTTCTTC. Its translation: CASSLAGEQFF.

The chain links TRBV13 to TRBJ2-7, with TRBD1 as a possible D gene (6 bases). With 2 bases removed from V and 5 bases from J, the gap between germline ends came to 7 bases. This CDR3 has 12 residues. Germline lookup yields CDR1 PRHDT and CDR2 FYEKMQ (reference sequence). The CDR3 DNA reads TGTGCCAGCAGCTTACAGGGGAACGAGCAGTACTTC. Its protein is CASSLQGNEQYF.

The chain employs TRBV5-1 and TRBJ1-3; the D gene is possibly TRBD1 (5 bases). CDR1 SGHRS and CDR2 YFSETQ come from the germline V gene. Between the trimmed V and J ends, which lost 3 bases and 8 bases, there was a span of 15 bases. The CDR3 has 14 residues. Here the CDR3 DNA reads TGCGCCAGCAGCTCAGACAGCCGGTCCGACACCATATATTTT. This codes for CASSSDSRSDTIYF.

The chain is built from TRBV19 and TRBJ2-1; the D gene is possibly TRBD2 (6 bases). Germline V CDR1 and CDR2: LNHDA, SQIVND (reference sequence). Trimming removed 8 bases from V and 5 bases from J, with 19 bases in between. The CDR3 is 15 residues long. For the CDR3, the DNA is TGTGCCAGTCGACCCTGGGCGCGGGATAACAATGAGCAGTTCTTC. This translates into CASRPWARDNNEQFF.

This clone was detected only once. The rearrangement links TRBV27 to TRBJ2-1; D unresolved. This CDR3 comprises 11 residues. Germline V gene lookup returns CDR1 MNHEY and CDR2 SMNVEV (reference sequence). Trimming shortened V by 6 bases and J by 12 bases, and 12 bases separated the two germline ends. CDR3 region: CASSTPARQFF. DNA of the CDR3: TGTGCCAGCAGCACCCCCGCCCGGCAGTTCTTC.

The rearrangement joins TRBV28 to TRBJ2-7; 8 bases line up with TRBD1. Germline V gene data show CDR1 as MDHEN and CDR2 as SYDVKM. The CDR3 extends over 15 amino acids. Germline trimming cut 2 bases from V and 3 bases from J; bases unmatched to any gene: 6. CDR3 sequence reads: CASSLTRDRNYEQYF. CDR3 coding DNA: TGTGCCAGCAGTTTAACCCGGGACAGGAACTACGAGCAGTACTTC. The complete variable domain, with remaining parts taken from reference TRBV28 and TRBJ2-7, reads DVKVTQSSRYLVKRTGEKVFLECVQDMDHENMFWYRQDPGLGLRLIYFSYDVKMKEKGDIPEGYSVSREKKERFSLILESASTNQTSMYLCASSLTRDRNYEQYFGPGTRLTVT.

The rearrangement joins TRBV27 to TRBJ1-1; TRBD1 is a possible D gene (5 bases). Germline loops: CDR1 MNHEY, CDR2 SMNVEV (reference sequence). The V and J ends lost 2 bases and 1 base respectively, with 14 bases between them. This CDR3 is built from 16 residues. The CDR3: CASSLGRDGTNTEAFF. In nucleotides, the CDR3 is TGTGCCAGCAGTTTAGGGAGGGACGGGACGAACACTGAAGCTTTCTTT.

CDR3 DNA sequence: TGCAGCGGTGGCGGGGCTTACTACGAGCAGTACTTC. Amino acids: CSGGGAYYEQYF. The gene calls are TRBV29-1 and TRBJ2-7; possible D gene TRBD2, 6 bases. Germline loops: CDR1 SQVTM, CDR2 ANQGSEA. Trimming left V 7 bases short and J 3 bases short, with 13 bases between. The CDR3 consists of 12 residues.

On this clone: Within the sample, other DNA sequences also encode this same CDR3. The rearrangement joins TRBV9 to TRBJ2-2; D unresolved. Germline CDR1 and CDR2: SGDLS and YYNGEE. Trimming shortened V by 0 bases and J by 0 bases, and 3 bases separated the two germline ends. There are 14 residues in the CDR3. CDR3 bases: TGTGCCAGCAGCGTAGGAGCGAACACCGGGGAGCTGTTTTTT. Translated, it gives CASSVGANTGELFF.

The CDR3 spells CAILDPGGDYGYTF. CDR3 nucleotide sequence: TGTGCCATATTAGATCCGGGGGGGGACTATGGCTACACCTTC. The rearrangement uses TRBV10-3 and TRBJ1-2; a weak D match, TRBD1 (5 bases). The CDR3 runs to 14 residues. V lost 9 bases to trimming and J lost 3 bases, with 17 bases between them. Germline loops: CDR1 ENHRY, CDR2 SYGVKD.

A word on this clone: Other DNA sequences within the sample encode an identical CDR3. The chain couples TRBV6-1 to TRBJ2-7; TRBD1 is a possible D gene (7 bases). V lost 0 bases and J 4 bases, leaving 10 bases between the germline ends. Germline CDR1 is MNHNS and CDR2 is SASEGT. The CDR3 loop spans 14 amino acids. For the CDR3, the DNA is TGTGCCAGCAGTGAAGCCGCAGGGGGGTACGAGCAGTACTTC. Translation gives CASSEAAGGYEQYF.

The chain carries TRBV28 and TRBJ2-7; 7 bases line up with TRBD1. With 4 bases clipped from V and 5 bases from J, the junction kept 8 bases outside the gene matches. CDR1 MDHEN and CDR2 SYDVKM come from the germline V gene. This CDR3 is built from 14 residues. The CDR3 DNA reads as TGTGCCAGCAGTTCCGACAGGGTCGAGAACGAGCAGTACTTC. Amino acid sequence: CASSSDRVENEQYF.

The V call is TRBV19, the J call TRBJ2-1; D remains unclear. This CDR3 comprises 12 residues. Germline CDR1 LNHDA, CDR2 SQIVND (reference sequence). The V end lost 4 bases, the J end lost 7 bases, and 8 bases lay between the germline ends. The CDR3 sequence is CASSRGSNEQFF. CDR3 in DNA: TGTGCCAGTAGTAGAGGATCAAATGAGCAGTTCTTC. The full variable domain, in which reference TRBV19 and TRBJ2-1 provide the parts outside the CDR3, is DGGITQSPKYLFRKEGQNVTLSCEQNLNHDAMYWYRQDPGQGLRLIYYSQIVNDFQKGDIAEGYSVSREKKESFPLTVTSAQKNPTAFYLCASSRGSNEQFFGPGTRLTVL.

V usage is TRBV27 and J usage is TRBJ2-7, with D possibly being TRBD1 (6 bases). In germline, CDR1 is MNHEY, CDR2 SMNVEV (reference sequence). This CDR3 contains 14 residues. Trimming pared 2 bases from V and 6 bases from J, leaving 14 bases between. The CDR3 here is CASSLLLRGTEQYF. CDR3 nucleotides: TGTGCCAGCAGTTTACTTTTAAGGGGGACCGAGCAGTACTTC.

The rearrangement uses TRBV27 and TRBJ2-2; tentatively, D is TRBD2 (5 bases). Per germline, CDR1 MNHEY and CDR2 SMNVEV (reference sequence). This CDR3 contains 14 residues. Trimming left V 6 bases short and J 3 bases short, with 11 bases between. As DNA, the CDR3 is TGTGCCAGCAGGCCGGGGTCCTACACCGGGGAGCTGTTTTTT. The encoded protein is CASRPGSYTGELFF.